The sequence of this T cell receptor (beta chain) was determined in a study of blood T cells in healthy people across ages. At the level of the study: Template switching caught about one barcoded beta molecule for each two T cells.

Points on this clonotype: Without the conserved terminal phenylalanine or tryptophan, this CDR3 likely stems from a read error.

Each individual donor underwent a draw of 8 to 10 milliliters of peripheral blood. Isolated PBMCs totaled at least 6 million in each sample. Alongside a J-beta primer mix, a sample-barcoded 5' primer served in a second PCR lasting about 7 to 11 cycles. A single record per CDR3 protein comes from TCRdb applying MiXCR to the 5' RACE reads. The repertoire holds hundreds of thousands of distinct CDR3 sequences, with about 30% as singletons. The material sequenced was blood. This TCR came from a woman older than 75 in good health.

CDR3: CASSPRIGFNEQYC. The CDR3, as DNA: TGTGCCAGCTCACCAAGAATAGGCTTCAACGAGCAGTACTGC. The chain joins TRBV18 to TRBJ2-7; D unclear. With 2 bases removed from V and 5 bases from J, the gap between germline ends came to 13 bases. CDR3 length equals 14 residues. Per the germline V gene, CDR1 is KGHSH and CDR2 is LQKENI.